The present T cell receptor beta chain was sequenced within a study of CD8 T cells in Susac syndrome. CDR3 length: 15 amino acids. V shed 0 bases and J shed 8 bases, with 11 bases lying between them. Germline V gene sequence: CDR1 LNHNV, CDR2 YYDKDF (reference sequence). Random-hexamer reverse transcription was applied to roughly 0.45 to 1 ug RNA. From the immunoSEQ multiplex PCR reads, TCRdb called clonotypes with MiXCR, one entry per CDR3 protein. The sample records about 22,000 distinct CDR3 sequences, 85% to 95% being singletons. Sequencing targeted TCR beta in blood CD8+ and CD4+ T cells. TEMRA cells were FACS-enriched, and CD8+ and CD4+ T cells were isolated negatively.

The sequenced sample was CD8+ T cells from PBMCs. The chain joins TRBV15 to TRBJ1-6; possible D gene TRBD1, 6 bases. The source is a human donor in good health. CDR3 DNA: TGTGCCACCAGCAGAGATAACAGGGAGGATTCACCCCTCCACTTT. Protein sequence: CATSRDNREDSPLHF.